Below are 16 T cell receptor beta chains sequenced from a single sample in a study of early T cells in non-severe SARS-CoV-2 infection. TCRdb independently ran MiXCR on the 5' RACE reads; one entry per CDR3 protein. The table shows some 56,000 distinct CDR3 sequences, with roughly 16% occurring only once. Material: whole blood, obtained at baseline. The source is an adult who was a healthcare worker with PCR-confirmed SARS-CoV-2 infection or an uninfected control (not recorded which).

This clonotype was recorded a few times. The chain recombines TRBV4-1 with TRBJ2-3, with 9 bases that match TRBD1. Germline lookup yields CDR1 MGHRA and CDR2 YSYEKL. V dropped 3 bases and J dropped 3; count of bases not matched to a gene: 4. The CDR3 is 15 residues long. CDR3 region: CASSQGTGRTDTQYF. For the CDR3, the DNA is TGCGCCAGCAGCCAGGGGACAGGGAGGACAGATACGCAGTATTTT.

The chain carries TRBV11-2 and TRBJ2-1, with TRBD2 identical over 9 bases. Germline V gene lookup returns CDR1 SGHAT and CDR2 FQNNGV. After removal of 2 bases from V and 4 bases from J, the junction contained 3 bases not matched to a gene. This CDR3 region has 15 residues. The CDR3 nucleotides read TGTGCCAGCAGCTTAAGCGGGAGGATATACAATGAGCAGTTCTTC. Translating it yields CASSLSGRIYNEQFF.

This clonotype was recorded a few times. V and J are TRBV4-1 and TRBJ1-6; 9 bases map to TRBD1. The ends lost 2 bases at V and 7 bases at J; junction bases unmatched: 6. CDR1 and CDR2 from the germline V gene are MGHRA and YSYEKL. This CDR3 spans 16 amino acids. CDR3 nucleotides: TGCGCCAGCAGCCAACCGATTGGGACAGGGAATTCACCCCTCCACTTT. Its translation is CASSQPIGTGNSPLHF.

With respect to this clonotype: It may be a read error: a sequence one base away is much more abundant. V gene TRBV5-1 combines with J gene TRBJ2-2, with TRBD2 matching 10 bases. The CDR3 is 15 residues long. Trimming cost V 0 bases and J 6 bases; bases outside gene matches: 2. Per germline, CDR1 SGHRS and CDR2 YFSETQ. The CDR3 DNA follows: TGCGCCAGCAGCTTGGCTAGCGGGAGTTCCGGGGAGCTGTTTTTT. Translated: CASSLASGSSGELFF.

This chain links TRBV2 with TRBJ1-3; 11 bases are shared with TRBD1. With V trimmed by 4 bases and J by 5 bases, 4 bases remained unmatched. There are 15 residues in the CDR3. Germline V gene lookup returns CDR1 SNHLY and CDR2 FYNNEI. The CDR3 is CASSGGQGARNTIYF. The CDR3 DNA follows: TGTGCCAGCAGTGGAGGACAGGGGGCGCGAAACACCATATATTTT.

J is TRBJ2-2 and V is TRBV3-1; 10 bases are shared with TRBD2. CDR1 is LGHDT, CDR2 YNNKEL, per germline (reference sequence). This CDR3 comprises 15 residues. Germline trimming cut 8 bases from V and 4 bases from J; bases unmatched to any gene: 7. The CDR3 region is CASRIAGGFTGELFF. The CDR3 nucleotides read TGTGCCAGCCGAATAGCGGGGGGTTTCACCGGGGAGCTGTTTTTT.

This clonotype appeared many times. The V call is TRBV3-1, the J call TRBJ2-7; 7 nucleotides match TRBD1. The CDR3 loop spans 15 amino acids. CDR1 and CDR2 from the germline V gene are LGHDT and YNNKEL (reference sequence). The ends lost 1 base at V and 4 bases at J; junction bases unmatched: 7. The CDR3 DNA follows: TGTGCCAGCAGCCAAGGCCCGGGACAGATATACGAGCAGTACTTC. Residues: CASSQGPGQIYEQYF.

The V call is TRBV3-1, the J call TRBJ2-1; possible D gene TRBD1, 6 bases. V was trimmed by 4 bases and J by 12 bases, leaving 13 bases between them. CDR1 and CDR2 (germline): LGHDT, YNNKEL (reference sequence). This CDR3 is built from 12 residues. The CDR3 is CASSPGHSGQFF. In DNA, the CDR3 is TGTGCCAGCAGCCCGGGACACAGTGGGCAGTTCTTC.

The CDR3 here is CSVGFGSYEQYF. The CDR3 DNA is TGCAGCGTTGGGTTTGGGTCCTACGAGCAGTACTTC. The rearrangement links TRBV29-1 to TRBJ2-7; no definite D call. The CDR3 has 12 residues. The germline gives CDR1 SQVTM, CDR2 ANQGSEA. V was shortened by 4 bases and J by 1 base, with 8 bases between the two germline ends.

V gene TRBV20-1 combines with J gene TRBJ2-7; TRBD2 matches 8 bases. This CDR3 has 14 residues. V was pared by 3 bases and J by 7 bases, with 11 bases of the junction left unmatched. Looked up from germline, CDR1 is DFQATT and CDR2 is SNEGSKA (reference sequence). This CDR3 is CSARDPLLAEEQYF. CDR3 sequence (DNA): TGCAGTGCTAGGGATCCATTACTAGCGGAGGAGCAGTACTTC.

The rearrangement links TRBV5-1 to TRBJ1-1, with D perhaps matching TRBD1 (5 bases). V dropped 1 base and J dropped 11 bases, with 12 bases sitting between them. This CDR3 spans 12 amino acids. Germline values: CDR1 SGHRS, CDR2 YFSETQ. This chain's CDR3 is CASSLRVGEAFF. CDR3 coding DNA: TGCGCCAGCAGCTTGAGGGTAGGGGAGGCTTTCTTT.

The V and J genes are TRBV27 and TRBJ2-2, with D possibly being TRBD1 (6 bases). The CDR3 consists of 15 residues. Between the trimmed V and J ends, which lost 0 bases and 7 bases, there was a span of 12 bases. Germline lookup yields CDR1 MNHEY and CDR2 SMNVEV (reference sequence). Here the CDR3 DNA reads TGTGCCAGCAGTTTATCGAGAGGGGGTCACGGGGAGCTGTTTTTT. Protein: CASSLSRGGHGELFF.

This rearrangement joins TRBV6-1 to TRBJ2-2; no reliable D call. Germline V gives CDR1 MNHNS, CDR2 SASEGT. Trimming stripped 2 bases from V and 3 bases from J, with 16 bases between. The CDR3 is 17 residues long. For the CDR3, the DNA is TGTGCCAGCAGTGAAATGACCATCGGCGGACACACCGGGGAGCTGTTTTTT. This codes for CASSEMTIGGHTGELFF.

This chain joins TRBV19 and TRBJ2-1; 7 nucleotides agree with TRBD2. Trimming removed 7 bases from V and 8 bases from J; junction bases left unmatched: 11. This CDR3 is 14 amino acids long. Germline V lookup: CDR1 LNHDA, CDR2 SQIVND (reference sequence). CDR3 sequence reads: CASKDGGIMDEQFF. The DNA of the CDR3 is TGTGCCAGTAAAGACGGGGGGATTATGGATGAGCAGTTCTTC.

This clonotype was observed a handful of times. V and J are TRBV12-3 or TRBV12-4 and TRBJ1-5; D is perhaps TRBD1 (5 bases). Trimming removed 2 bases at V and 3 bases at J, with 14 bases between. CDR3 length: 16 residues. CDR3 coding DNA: TGTGCCAGCAGTTTAAAGGACATCGGTTACAATCAGCCCCAGCATTTT. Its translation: CASSLKDIGYNQPQHF.

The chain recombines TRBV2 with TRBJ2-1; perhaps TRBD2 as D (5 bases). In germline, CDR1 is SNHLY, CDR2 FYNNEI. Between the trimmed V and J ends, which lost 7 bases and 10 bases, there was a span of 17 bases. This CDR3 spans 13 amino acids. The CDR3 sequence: CASKLVVLGEQFF. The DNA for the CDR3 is TGTGCCAGCAAACTAGTCGTGTTGGGGGAGCAGTTCTTC.